The entry below describes one TCR beta chain. The antigen is undetermined. There are 14 residues in the CDR3. Germline-derived CDR1 and CDR2 are SGHKS and YYEKEE (reference sequence). Trimming pared 0 bases from V and 1 base from J, leaving 7 bases between. All the people who gave samples were healthy bone marrow donors. This sample is part of a study of cytomegalovirus exposure and HLA in healthy donors. General study findings and limits: Presence/absence analyses assumed roughly uniform sequencing depth across donors, which may not hold. Trimming of TCR beta V- and J-genes showed a link, identified in a later analysis, to a missense DCLRE1C variant.

Both 60 Vbeta primers and 13 Jbeta primers went into the PCR. Data came from immunoSEQ multiplex PCR; TCRdb stores just in-frame clones and leaves some out. The listing contains over 150,000 clones. The material sequenced was PBMCs. This chain connects TRBV5-5 to TRBJ1-1; D is unclear. This clonotype was obtained from a boy aged 5-17 years in good health and CMV-seronegative. The CDR3 spells CASSLELRNTEAFF. CDR3 nucleotides: TGTGCCAGCAGCTTGGAATTGAGGAACACTGAAGCTTTCTTT.